One sample yielded the 21 T cell receptor beta chains listed below, sequenced in a study of blood T cell repertoires in COVID-19. Produced via immunoSEQ multiplex PCR; TCRdb's table is partial and in-frame only. The repertoire holds fewer than 200,000 clones, with 88% as singletons. The sequencing sample was made of PBMCs or T cells enriched from blood (not recorded which). The receptors originated from a woman under 30 who had recovered from COVID-19.

In nucleotides, the CDR3 is TGTGCCAGCAGCCAGGGACTAGCGGGGGGCACCGTCTACACCGGGGAGCTGTTTTTT. This translates into CASSQGLAGGTVYTGELFF. The J gene is TRBJ2-2, the V gene TRBV7-8; 15 bases map to TRBD2. The trim removed 5 bases at V and 3 bases at J, leaving 10 bases unmatched. The germline gives CDR1 SGHVS, CDR2 FQNEAQ. The CDR3 runs 19 residues.

J is TRBJ2-1 and V is TRBV5-1, with 7 bases identical to TRBD1. The CDR3 totals 12 residues. The V gene's germline CDR1 is SGHRS and CDR2 YFSETQ. V trimming: 4 bases; J trimming: 10 bases; junction bases outside the gene matches: 5. DNA of the CDR3: TGCGCCAGCAGCCTAGGACAGGAGGAGCAGTTCTTC. This gives the protein CASSLGQEEQFF.

The rearrangement uses TRBV5-4 and TRBJ1-4; D gene unclear. The CDR3 spans 15 residues. Germline assignment: CDR1 SGHNT and CDR2 YYREEE (reference sequence). Trimming pared 2 bases from V and 8 bases from J, leaving 16 bases between. The chain's CDR3 is CASSLGGHGEEKLFF. CDR3 nucleotides: TGTGCCAGCAGCTTAGGAGGCCATGGAGAGGAAAAACTGTTTTTT.

The chain couples TRBV7-8 to TRBJ1-1, with 7 bases matching TRBD1. This CDR3 has 16 amino acids. J was trimmed by 0 bases and V by 0 bases; bases with no gene match: 4. Germline assignment: CDR1 SGHVS and CDR2 FQNEAQ. This CDR3 is CASSLAGTDLNTEAFF. In DNA, the CDR3 is TGTGCCAGCAGCTTAGCTGGGACAGACTTGAACACTGAAGCTTTCTTT.

This chain joins TRBV28 and TRBJ2-1; the D gene is possibly TRBD2 (6 bases). Per the germline V gene, CDR1 is MDHEN and CDR2 is SYDVKM. The CDR3 is made up of 15 amino acids. V lost 5 bases and J lost 7, with 18 bases in between. The CDR3 protein is CASSRGDRRENEQFF. CDR3 bases: TGTGCCAGCAGTCGCGGGGACCGCCGGGAGAATGAGCAGTTCTTC. Full variable domain (missing parts from reference TRBV28 and TRBJ2-1): DVKVTQSSRYLVKRTGEKVFLECVQDMDHENMFWYRQDPGLGLRLIYFSYDVKMKEKGDIPEGYSVSREKKERFSLILESASTNQTSMYLCASSRGDRRENEQFFGPGTRLTVL.

The chain recombines TRBV10-2 with TRBJ1-2; D call uncertain. CDR1 and CDR2 from the germline V gene are WSHSY and SAAADI. The CDR3 length is 12 residues. V was trimmed by 8 bases and J by 6 bases, leaving 13 bases between them. The CDR3 is CASRLGVDGYTF. The CDR3 DNA is TGCGCCAGCCGACTCGGGGTCGATGGCTACACCTTC.

The chain links TRBV19 to TRBJ1-1; no firm D call. Looked up from germline, CDR1 is LNHDA and CDR2 is SQIVND (reference sequence). CDR3 length equals 12 residues. Deletions cut 7 bases from V and 9 bases from J, with 15 bases between. The CDR3 DNA sequence: TGTGCCAGTATCGCCCGCGGCCTGAAAGCTTTCTTT. Protein sequence: CASIARGLKAFF.

V is TRBV23-1 and J is TRBJ2-1; 7 nucleotides agree with TRBD1. TRBV23-1 is an ORF for which the function is uncertain. V lost 8 bases to trimming and J lost 5 bases; unmatched junction nucleotides: 21. The CDR3 is 18 residues long. CDR3 DNA: TGCGCCAGCCCTCGGGTTAAGAGGGGGCAGGGAAACGACAATGAGCAGTTCTTC. It translates to CASPRVKRGQGNDNEQFF.

J is TRBJ2-1 and V is TRBV7-9, with 10 bases lining up with TRBD1. CDR1 is SEHNR, CDR2 FQNEAQ, per germline (reference sequence). The CDR3 contains 18 residues. Trimming took 1 base from V and 7 from J; bases not matched to a gene: 13. The CDR3 loop reads CASSLVGRTGGRRNEQFF. CDR3 nucleotide sequence: TGTGCCAGCAGCTTAGTCGGTAGGACAGGGGGTAGGAGGAATGAGCAGTTCTTC.

The chain has TRBV20-1 and TRBJ1-3, with 8 bases lining up with TRBD1. The V and J ends lost 3 bases and 8 bases, in that order; junction bases with no gene match: 6. The CDR3 loop spans 13 amino acids. Germline CDR1 is DFQATT and CDR2 is SNEGSKA (reference sequence). DNA of the CDR3: TGCAGTGCTAGTCGGGACAGGTGGGACACCATATATTTT. Amino acids: CSASRDRWDTIYF.

The chain recombines TRBV16 with TRBJ1-1; D gene ambiguous. CDR3 size: 14 residues. Germline V gene data show CDR1 as KGHSY and CDR2 as FQNENV. V was pared by 0 bases and J by 0 bases, with 5 bases between. CDR3 protein: CASSQSTVNTEAFF. The CDR3 DNA sequence: TGTGCCAGCAGCCAATCCACAGTGAACACTGAAGCTTTCTTT.

This rearrangement joins TRBV6-5 to TRBJ2-7, with D maybe TRBD1 (6 bases). The V end was cut by 0 bases, the J end by 3 bases, with 15 bases between. There are 16 residues in the CDR3. Per the germline V gene, CDR1 is MNHEY and CDR2 is SVGAGI. This chain's CDR3 is CASSYSLVGRGYEQYF. The CDR3 DNA reads TGTGCCAGCAGTTACTCGTTGGTGGGCAGGGGCTACGAGCAGTACTTC.

The chain recombines TRBV28 with TRBJ1-4, with a weak D call TRBD1 (6 bases). V lost 6 bases, J lost 8 bases, and 19 bases lay in between. The CDR3 length is 15 residues. Germline CDR1 is MDHEN and CDR2 is SYDVKM. CDR3 DNA sequence: TGTGCCAGCAGCCTACCACAGGGATACGGCGAAAAACTGTTTTTT. Its protein is CASSLPQGYGEKLFF.

This sequence joins TRBV12-3 or TRBV12-4 and TRBJ1-3; no reliable D call. The CDR3 runs to 13 residues. The V end was cut by 7 bases, the J end by 0 bases, with 7 bases between. CDR3 nucleotide sequence: TGTGCCAGCACTGTCCCCTCTGGAAACACCATATATTTT. This sequence encodes CASTVPSGNTIYF.

This chain joins TRBV29-1 and TRBJ2-1, with 13 nucleotides matching TRBD2. Germline V gene lookup returns CDR1 SQVTM and CDR2 ANQGSEA. Unmatched junction bases numbered 5, after V lost 3 bases and J lost 0 bases. This CDR3 has 17 residues. CDR3 sequence: CSVDGTSGKSSYNEQFF. The CDR3 DNA is TGCAGCGTTGATGGGACTAGCGGGAAGAGCTCCTACAATGAGCAGTTCTTC.

The chain couples TRBV18 to TRBJ2-2, with D unresolved. This CDR3 is built from 15 residues. CDR1 and CDR2 (germline): KGHSH, LQKENI. Trimming took 4 bases from V and 1 from J, leaving 10 bases between them. CDR3: CASSQSSGNTGELFF. The DNA of the CDR3 is TGTGCCAGCTCACAATCCTCGGGGAACACCGGGGAGCTGTTTTTT.

The J gene is TRBJ1-1, the V gene TRBV2; 7 nucleotides line up with TRBD1. CDR1 is SNHLY and CDR2 is FYNNEI in the germline V gene. CDR3 length: 15 amino acids. Trimming took 1 base from V and 5 from J; bases not matched to a gene: 7. CDR3 protein: CASSEVVQGNTEAFF. CDR3 sequence (DNA): TGTGCCAGCAGTGAAGTGGTACAGGGGAATACTGAAGCTTTCTTT.

This chain links TRBV7-2 with TRBJ2-7; 10 nucleotides agree with TRBD2. Germline lookup yields CDR1 SGHTA and CDR2 FQGNSA. CDR3 length: 14 amino acids. Trimming at V came to 3 bases and at J to 6 bases, leaving 5 bases not matched to a gene. Here the CDR3 reads CASSFSGGMSEQYF. The CDR3 bases are TGTGCCAGCAGCTTTAGCGGGGGGATGAGCGAGCAGTACTTC.

The CDR3 sequence is CASSEAKTSEQFF. The CDR3 nucleotides read TGTGCCAGCAGTGAAGCAAAAACATCGGAGCAGTTCTTC. This chain uses TRBV6-1 with TRBJ2-1; no clear D gene. The germline CDR1 and CDR2 sequences are MNHNS and SASEGT. The CDR3 has 13 residues. V gave up 0 bases and J gave up 10 bases, with 10 bases separating them.

The gene calls are TRBV24-1 and TRBJ2-7; D uncertain. With 3 bases removed from V and 3 bases from J, the gap between germline ends came to 5 bases. Per germline, CDR1 KGHDR and CDR2 SFDVKD. The CDR3 is 12 residues long. CDR3: CATSDPGYEQYF. The DNA for the CDR3 is TGTGCCACCAGTGATCCCGGCTACGAGCAGTACTTC.

J is TRBJ2-3 and V is TRBV10-3; TRBD1 matches 8 bases. Per the germline V gene, CDR1 is ENHRY and CDR2 is SYGVKD. This CDR3 is 16 amino acids long. V dropped 4 bases and J dropped 0; count of bases not matched to a gene: 6. The CDR3 reads CAISATDRGSTDTQYF. The CDR3 DNA reads as TGTGCCATCAGTGCTACCGACAGGGGCAGCACAGATACGCAGTATTTT.